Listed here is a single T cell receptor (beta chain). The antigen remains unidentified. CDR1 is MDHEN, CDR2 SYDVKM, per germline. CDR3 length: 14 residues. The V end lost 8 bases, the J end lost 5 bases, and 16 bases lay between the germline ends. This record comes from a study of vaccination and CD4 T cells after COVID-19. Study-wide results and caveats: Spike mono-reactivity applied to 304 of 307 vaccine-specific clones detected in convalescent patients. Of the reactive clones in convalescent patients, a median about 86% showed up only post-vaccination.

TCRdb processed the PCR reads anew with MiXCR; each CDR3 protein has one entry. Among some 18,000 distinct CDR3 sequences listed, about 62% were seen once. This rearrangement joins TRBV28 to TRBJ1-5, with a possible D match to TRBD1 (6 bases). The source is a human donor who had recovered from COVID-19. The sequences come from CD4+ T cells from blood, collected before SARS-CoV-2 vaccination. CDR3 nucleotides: TGTGCCAGCTCTACACCAGGGGTTTATCAGCCCCAGCATTTT. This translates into CASSTPGVYQPQHF.